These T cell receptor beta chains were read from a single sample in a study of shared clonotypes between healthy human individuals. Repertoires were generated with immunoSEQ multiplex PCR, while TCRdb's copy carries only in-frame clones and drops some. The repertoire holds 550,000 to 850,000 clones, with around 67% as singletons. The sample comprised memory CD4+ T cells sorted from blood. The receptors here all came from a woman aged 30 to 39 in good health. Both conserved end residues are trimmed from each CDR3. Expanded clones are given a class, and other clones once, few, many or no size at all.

cdr3_aa: ASSLSSWDSEQY; j_call: TRBJ2-7; v_call: TRBV7-9; clone_size: -
cdr3_aa: ASHRASGNEQF; j_call: TRBJ2-1; v_call: TRBV6-5; clone_size: -
cdr3_aa: ASRERDRVHYEQY; j_call: TRBJ2-7; v_call: TRBV19; clone_size: -
cdr3_aa: ASRLRETTDTQY; j_call: TRBJ2-3; v_call: TRBV2; clone_size: many
cdr3_aa: ASSVDRPETQY; j_call: TRBJ2-5; v_call: TRBV5-1; clone_size: once
cdr3_aa: ASSSSGQGAVSTEAF; j_call: TRBJ1-1; v_call: TRBV9; clone_size: few
cdr3_aa: ASSQDGLAGVGDEQF; j_call: TRBJ2-1; v_call: TRBV5-4; clone_size: few
cdr3_aa: ASSQADLAVLVVVGTDTQY; j_call: TRBJ2-3; v_call: TRBV4-1; clone_size: many
cdr3_aa: ASSSRTSGSTDTQY; j_call: TRBJ2-3; v_call: TRBV5-4; clone_size: few
cdr3_aa: ASSYWTGGGYT; j_call: TRBJ1-2; v_call: TRBV6-6; clone_size: few
cdr3_aa: ASRPSSSGANVLT; j_call: TRBJ2-6; v_call: TRBV6-6; clone_size: once
cdr3_aa: ATEPGLAEETQY; j_call: TRBJ2-5; v_call: TRBV6-1; clone_size: -
cdr3_aa: ASSPPTRRTEH; j_call: TRBJ2-3; v_call: TRBV11-2; clone_size: -
cdr3_aa: SVPSGGGYEQY; j_call: TRBJ2-7; v_call: TRBV29-1; clone_size: -
cdr3_aa: ASSQSRGNFYEQY; j_call: TRBJ2-7; v_call: TRBV18; clone_size: -
cdr3_aa: ASSRDRFTDTQY; j_call: TRBJ2-3; v_call: TRBV19; clone_size: -
cdr3_aa: ASSLWQNTEAF; j_call: TRBJ1-1; v_call: TRBV11-2; clone_size: -
cdr3_aa: ASSETVGYGYT; j_call: TRBJ1-2; v_call: TRBV2; clone_size: once
cdr3_aa: ASSNGTGATREQY; j_call: TRBJ2-7; v_call: TRBV5-1; clone_size: -
cdr3_aa: ASSLYRGGEAF; j_call: TRBJ1-1; v_call: TRBV5-5; clone_size: -
cdr3_aa: ATKRILRDRAPFQTYEQY; j_call: TRBJ2-7; v_call: TRBV27; clone_size: -
cdr3_aa: AWSVSVETQY; j_call: TRBJ2-5; v_call: TRBV30; clone_size: -
cdr3_aa: ASSRDREGKLF; j_call: TRBJ1-4; v_call: TRBV11-2; clone_size: -
cdr3_aa: ASSPLDRGTEAF; j_call: TRBJ1-1; v_call: TRBV18; clone_size: few
cdr3_aa: AWSVPVGGGSNQPQH; j_call: TRBJ1-5; v_call: TRBV30; clone_size: -
cdr3_aa: ASSARQGGNQETQY; j_call: TRBJ2-5; v_call: TRBV2; clone_size: -
cdr3_aa: ATGGKVVGEQY; j_call: TRBJ2-7; v_call: TRBV28; clone_size: -
cdr3_aa: ASRGGPPYEQY; j_call: -; v_call: TRBV4-1; clone_size: -
cdr3_aa: ASSKALWAGEKTQY; j_call: TRBJ2-5; v_call: TRBV21-1; clone_size: -
cdr3_aa: AISGTGTGSHYEQY; j_call: TRBJ2-7; v_call: TRBV10-3; clone_size: -
cdr3_aa: ASSTYYPGTGELF; j_call: TRBJ2-2; v_call: TRBV5-6; clone_size: -
cdr3_aa: AWSRTSGRGNEQF; j_call: TRBJ2-1; v_call: TRBV30; clone_size: -
cdr3_aa: ASSNPSSGTGGGETQY; j_call: TRBJ2-5; v_call: TRBV19; clone_size: -
cdr3_aa: ASSDSIGQGAWGGKGYT; j_call: TRBJ1-2; v_call: TRBV6-4; clone_size: -
cdr3_aa: ASSPHGSTRGYT; j_call: TRBJ1-2; v_call: TRBV7-9; clone_size: -
cdr3_aa: ASSLKQGISVEQY; j_call: TRBJ2-7; v_call: TRBV27; clone_size: -
cdr3_aa: ASRTSTTSYNEQF; j_call: TRBJ2-1; v_call: TRBV11-2; clone_size: -
cdr3_aa: SVRRPLDGELF; j_call: TRBJ2-2; v_call: TRBV29-1; clone_size: -
cdr3_aa: ASSGTDGDTQY; j_call: TRBJ2-3; v_call: TRBV10-3; clone_size: -
cdr3_aa: ASSLSSRPGETQY; j_call: TRBJ2-5; v_call: TRBV5-1; clone_size: -
cdr3_aa: ASSTGARTSGYNEQF; j_call: TRBJ2-1; v_call: TRBV9; clone_size: -
cdr3_aa: ASSMTGGGQPQH; j_call: TRBJ1-5; v_call: TRBV19; clone_size: -
cdr3_aa: ASSQLAGNRNEQF; j_call: TRBJ2-1; v_call: TRBV6-1; clone_size: -
cdr3_aa: ASSSPGWSNEQF; j_call: TRBJ2-1; v_call: TRBV28; clone_size: -
cdr3_aa: ASSLEGGELRMNTEAF; j_call: TRBJ1-1; v_call: TRBV5-4; clone_size: -
cdr3_aa: ATTPGTGGTDTQY; j_call: TRBJ2-3; v_call: TRBV15; clone_size: -
cdr3_aa: ASGTGNYGYT; j_call: TRBJ1-2; v_call: TRBV7-6; clone_size: few
cdr3_aa: ASSSTGLRNTIY; j_call: TRBJ1-3; v_call: TRBV11-2; clone_size: -